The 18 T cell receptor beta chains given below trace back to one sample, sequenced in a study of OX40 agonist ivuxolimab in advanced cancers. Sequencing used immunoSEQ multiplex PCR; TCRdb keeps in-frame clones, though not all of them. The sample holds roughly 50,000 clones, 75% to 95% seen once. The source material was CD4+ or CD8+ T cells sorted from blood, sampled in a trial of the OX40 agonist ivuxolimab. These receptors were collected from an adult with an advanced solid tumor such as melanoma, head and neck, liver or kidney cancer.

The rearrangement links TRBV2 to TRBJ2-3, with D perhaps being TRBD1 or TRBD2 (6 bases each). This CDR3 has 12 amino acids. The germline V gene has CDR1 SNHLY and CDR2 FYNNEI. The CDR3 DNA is TGTGTTGAGGGGGACTTCACAGATACGCAGTATTTT. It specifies CVEGDFTDTQYF.

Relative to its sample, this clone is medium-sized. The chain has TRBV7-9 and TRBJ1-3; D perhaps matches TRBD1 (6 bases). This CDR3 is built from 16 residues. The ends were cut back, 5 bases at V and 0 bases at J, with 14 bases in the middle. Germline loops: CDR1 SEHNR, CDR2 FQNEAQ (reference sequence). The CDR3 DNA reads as TGTGCCAGCAGCCGGGTTGGGGGCAACTCTGGAAACACCATATATTTT. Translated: CASSRVGGNSGNTIYF.

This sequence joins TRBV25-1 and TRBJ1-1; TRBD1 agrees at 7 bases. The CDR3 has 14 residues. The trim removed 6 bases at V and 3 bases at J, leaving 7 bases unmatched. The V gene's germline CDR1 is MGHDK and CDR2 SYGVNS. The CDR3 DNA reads TGTGCCAGCAGCCTGACAGGGTCGCACACTGAAGCTTTCTTT. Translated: CASSLTGSHTEAFF.

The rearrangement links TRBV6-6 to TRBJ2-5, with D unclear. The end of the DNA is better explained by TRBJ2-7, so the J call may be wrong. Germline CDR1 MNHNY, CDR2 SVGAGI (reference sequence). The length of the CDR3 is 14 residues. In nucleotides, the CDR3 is TGTGCCAGCAGAGCAGACTCCGGGCCCGGCGAGCAGTACTTC. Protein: CASRADSGPGEQYF.

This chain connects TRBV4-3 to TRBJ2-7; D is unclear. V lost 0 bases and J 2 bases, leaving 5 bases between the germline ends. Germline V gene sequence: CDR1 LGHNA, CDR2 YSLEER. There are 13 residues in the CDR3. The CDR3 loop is CASSQDLAYEQYF. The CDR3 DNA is TGCGCCAGCAGCCAAGATTTGGCCTACGAGCAGTACTTC.

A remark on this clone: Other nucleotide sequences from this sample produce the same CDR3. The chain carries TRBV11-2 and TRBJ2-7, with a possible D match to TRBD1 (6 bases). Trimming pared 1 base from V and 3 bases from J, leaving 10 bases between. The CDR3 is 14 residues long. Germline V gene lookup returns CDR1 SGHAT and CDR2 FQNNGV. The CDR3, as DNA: TGTGCCAGCAGCTTAGGGGGGCAGAACTACGAGCAGTACTTC. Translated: CASSLGGQNYEQYF.

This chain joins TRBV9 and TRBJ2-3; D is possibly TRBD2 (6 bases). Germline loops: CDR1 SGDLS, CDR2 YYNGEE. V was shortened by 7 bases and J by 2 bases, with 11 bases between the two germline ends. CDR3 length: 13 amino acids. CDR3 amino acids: CASGGAYTDTQYF. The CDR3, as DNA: TGTGCCAGCGGAGGGGCGTACACAGATACGCAGTATTTT.

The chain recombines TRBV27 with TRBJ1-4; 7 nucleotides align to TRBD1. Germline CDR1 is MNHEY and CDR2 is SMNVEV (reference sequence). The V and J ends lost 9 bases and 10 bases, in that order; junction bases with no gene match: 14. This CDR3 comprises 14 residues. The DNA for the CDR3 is TGTGCCAGTGGGGAGGGGGCGCTTTACGGAAAACTGTTTTTT. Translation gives CASGEGALYGKLFF.

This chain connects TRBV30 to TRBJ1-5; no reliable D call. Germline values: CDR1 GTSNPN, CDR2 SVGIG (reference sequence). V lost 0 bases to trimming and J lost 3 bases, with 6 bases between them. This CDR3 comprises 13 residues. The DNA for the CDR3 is TGTGCCTGGAGTGTATGGATCAATCAGCCCCAGCATTTT. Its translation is CAWSVWINQPQHF.

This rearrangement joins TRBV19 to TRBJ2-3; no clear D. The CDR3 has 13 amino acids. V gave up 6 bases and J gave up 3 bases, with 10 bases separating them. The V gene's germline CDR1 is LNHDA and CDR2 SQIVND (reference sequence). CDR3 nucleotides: TGTGCCAGTAGCCCTGACTTAACAGATACGCAGTATTTT. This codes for CASSPDLTDTQYF.

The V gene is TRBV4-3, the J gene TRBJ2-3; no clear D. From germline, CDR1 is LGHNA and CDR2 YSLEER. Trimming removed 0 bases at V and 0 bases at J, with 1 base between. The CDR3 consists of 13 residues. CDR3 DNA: TGCGCCAGCAGCCAAGATAGCACAGATACGCAGTATTTT. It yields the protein CASSQDSTDTQYF.

CDR3 bases: TGTGCCACCAGCGCCGACACAGTGTGGGGAAACACCATATATTTT. Its protein is CATSADTVWGNTIYF. V is TRBV15 and J is TRBJ1-3; D unclear. The CDR3 is made up of 15 amino acids. V lost 5 bases and J 4 bases, leaving 15 bases between the germline ends. Germline values: CDR1 LNHNV, CDR2 YYDKDF (reference sequence).

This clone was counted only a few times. The CDR3 nucleotides read TGTGCCTGGAGTCCCTTGACAGGGAGTCTGGCTTTCTTT. Protein: CAWSPLTGSLAFF. The chain carries TRBV30 and TRBJ1-1, with TRBD1 matching 7 bases. The V segment lost 2 bases and the J segment 11 bases; nucleotides outside the gene matches: 11. CDR3 size: 13 residues. Germline V gives CDR1 GTSNPN, CDR2 SVGIG (reference sequence).

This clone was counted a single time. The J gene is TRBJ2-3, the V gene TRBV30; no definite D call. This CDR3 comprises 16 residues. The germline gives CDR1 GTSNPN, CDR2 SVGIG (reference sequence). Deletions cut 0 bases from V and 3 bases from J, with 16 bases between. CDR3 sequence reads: CAWSVSVRLGTDTQYF. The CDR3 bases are TGTGCCTGGAGTGTATCCGTCAGATTAGGGACAGATACGCAGTATTTT.

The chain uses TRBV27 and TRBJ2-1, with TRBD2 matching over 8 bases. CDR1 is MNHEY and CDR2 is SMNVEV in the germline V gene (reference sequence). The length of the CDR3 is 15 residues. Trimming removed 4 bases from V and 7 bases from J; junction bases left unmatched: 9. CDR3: CASSSHWTSSNEQFF. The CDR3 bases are TGTGCCAGCAGTTCCCATTGGACTAGCAGTAATGAGCAGTTCTTC.

Written as DNA, the CDR3 is TGCGCCAGCAGTGTGGGGCGGAACAATGAGCAGTTCTTC. Its protein product is CASSVGRNNEQFF. The rearrangement uses TRBV4-1 and TRBJ2-1, with a possible D match to TRBD1 (5 bases). CDR1 is MGHRA and CDR2 is YSYEKL in the germline V gene. CDR3 length: 13 residues. V lost 6 bases and J 5 bases, leaving 11 bases between the germline ends.

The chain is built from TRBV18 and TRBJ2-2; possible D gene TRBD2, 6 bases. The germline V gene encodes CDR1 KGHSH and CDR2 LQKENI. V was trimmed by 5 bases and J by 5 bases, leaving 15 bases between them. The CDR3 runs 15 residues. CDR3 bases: TGTGCCAGCTCAGAAGGGACCGGGAGAACCGGGGAGCTGTTTTTT. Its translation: CASSEGTGRTGELFF.

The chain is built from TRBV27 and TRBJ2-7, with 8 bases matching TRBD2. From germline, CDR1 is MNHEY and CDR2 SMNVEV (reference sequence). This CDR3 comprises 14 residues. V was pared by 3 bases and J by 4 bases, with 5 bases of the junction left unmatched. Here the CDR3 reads CASSLGSGIYEQYF. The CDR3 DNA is TGTGCCAGCAGTTTGGGTAGCGGGATTTACGAGCAGTACTTC.